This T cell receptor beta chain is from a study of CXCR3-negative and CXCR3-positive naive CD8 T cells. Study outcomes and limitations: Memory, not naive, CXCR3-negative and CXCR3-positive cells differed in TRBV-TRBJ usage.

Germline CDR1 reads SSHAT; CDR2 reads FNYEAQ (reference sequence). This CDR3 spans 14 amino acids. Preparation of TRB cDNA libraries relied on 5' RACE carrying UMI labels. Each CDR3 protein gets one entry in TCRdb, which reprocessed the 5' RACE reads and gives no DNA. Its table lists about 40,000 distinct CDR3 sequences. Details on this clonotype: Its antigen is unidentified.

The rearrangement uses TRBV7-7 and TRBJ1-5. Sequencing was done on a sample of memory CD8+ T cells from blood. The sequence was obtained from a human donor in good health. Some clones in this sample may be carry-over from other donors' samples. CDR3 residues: CASSPMDGNQPQHF.